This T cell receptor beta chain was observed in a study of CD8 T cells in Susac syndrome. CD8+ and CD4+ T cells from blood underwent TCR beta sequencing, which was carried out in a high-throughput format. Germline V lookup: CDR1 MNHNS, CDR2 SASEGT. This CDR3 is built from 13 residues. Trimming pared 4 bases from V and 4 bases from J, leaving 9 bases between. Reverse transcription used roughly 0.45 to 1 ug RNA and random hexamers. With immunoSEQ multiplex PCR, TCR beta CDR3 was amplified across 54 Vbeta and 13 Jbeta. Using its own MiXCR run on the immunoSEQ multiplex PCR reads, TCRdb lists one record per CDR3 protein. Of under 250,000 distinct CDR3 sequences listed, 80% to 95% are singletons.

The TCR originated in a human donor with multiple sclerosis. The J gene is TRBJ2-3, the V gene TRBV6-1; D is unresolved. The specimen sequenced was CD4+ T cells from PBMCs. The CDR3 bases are TGTGCCAGCAGTGTCCCGCTCCCAGATACGCAGTATTTT. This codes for CASSVPLPDTQYF.